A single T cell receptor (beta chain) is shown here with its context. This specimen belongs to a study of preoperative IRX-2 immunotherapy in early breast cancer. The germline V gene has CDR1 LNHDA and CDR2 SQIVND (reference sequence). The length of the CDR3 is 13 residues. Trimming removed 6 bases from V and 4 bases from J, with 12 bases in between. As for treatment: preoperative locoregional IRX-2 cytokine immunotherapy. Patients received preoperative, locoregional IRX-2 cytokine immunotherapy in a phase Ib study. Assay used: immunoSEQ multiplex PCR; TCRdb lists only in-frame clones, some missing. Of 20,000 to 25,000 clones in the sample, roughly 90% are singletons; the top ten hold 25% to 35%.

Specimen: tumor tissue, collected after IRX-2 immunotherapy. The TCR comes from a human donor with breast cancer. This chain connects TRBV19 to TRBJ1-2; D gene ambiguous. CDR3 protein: CASSERVGYGYTF. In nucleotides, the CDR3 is TGTGCCAGTAGCGAGAGGGTGGGCTATGGCTACACCTTC.